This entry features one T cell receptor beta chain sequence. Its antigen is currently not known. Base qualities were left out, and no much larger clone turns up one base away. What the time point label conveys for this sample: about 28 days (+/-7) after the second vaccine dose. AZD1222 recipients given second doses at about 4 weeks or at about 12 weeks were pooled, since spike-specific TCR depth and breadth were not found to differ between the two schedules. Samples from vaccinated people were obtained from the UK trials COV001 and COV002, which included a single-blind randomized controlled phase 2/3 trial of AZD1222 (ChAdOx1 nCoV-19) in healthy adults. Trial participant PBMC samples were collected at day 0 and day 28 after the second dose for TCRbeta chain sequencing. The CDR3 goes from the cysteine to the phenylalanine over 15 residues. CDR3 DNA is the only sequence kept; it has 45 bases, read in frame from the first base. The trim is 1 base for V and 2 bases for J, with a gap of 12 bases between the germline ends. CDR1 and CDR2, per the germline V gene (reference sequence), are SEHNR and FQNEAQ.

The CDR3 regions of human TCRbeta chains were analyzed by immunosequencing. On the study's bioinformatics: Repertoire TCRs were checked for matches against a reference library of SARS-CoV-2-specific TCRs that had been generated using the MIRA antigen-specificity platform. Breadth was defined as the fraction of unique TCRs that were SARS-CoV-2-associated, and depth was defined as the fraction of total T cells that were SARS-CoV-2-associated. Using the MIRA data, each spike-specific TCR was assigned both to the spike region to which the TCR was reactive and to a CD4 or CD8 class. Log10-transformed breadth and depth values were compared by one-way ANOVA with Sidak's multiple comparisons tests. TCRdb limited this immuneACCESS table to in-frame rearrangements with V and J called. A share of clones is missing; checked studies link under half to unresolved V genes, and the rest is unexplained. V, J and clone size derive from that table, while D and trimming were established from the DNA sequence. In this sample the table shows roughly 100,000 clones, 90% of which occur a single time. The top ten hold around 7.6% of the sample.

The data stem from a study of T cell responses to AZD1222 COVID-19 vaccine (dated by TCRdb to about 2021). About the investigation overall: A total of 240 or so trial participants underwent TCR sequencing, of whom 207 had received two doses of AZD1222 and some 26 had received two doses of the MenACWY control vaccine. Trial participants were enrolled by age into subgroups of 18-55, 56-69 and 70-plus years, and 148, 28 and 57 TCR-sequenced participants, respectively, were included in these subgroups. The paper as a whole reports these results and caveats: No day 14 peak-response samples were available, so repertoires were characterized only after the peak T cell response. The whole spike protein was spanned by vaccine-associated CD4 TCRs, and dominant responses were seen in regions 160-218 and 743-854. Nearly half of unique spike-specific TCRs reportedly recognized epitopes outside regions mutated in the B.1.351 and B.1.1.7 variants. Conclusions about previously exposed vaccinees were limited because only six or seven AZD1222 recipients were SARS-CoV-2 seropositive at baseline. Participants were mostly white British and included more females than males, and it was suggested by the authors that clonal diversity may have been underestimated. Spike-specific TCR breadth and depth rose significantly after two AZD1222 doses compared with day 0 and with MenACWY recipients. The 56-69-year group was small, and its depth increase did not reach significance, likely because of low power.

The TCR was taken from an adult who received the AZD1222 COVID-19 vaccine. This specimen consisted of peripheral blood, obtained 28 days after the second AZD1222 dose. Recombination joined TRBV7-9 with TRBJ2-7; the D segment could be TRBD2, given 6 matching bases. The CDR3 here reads CASSLDPGGTYEQYF. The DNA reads TGTGCCAGCAGCTTAGACCCAGGAGGGACCTACGAGCAGTACTTC.